This record covers a single TCR beta chain. This sample was included in a study of blood T cell repertoires in COVID-19. The wider study: Whether acute or convalescent, the COVID-19 samples came from the United States, Italy and Spain.

As originally analysed: Cell counts per sample came from amplifying reference gene primers. Assay used: immunoSEQ multiplex PCR; TCRdb lists only in-frame clones, some missing. V and J calls and clone size are given by that table; D and trimming were obtained from the DNA. The repertoire holds 330,000 or so clones, with approximately 89% as singletons. The sequenced sample consisted of PBMCs or T cells enriched from blood (not recorded which). This sequence originates from a man aged 40-55 years in a cohort exposed to, infected with or recovered from COVID-19 (not recorded which).

The CDR3 DNA reads TGTGCCAGCAACGGTAGATACACAGATACGCAGTATTTT. Residues: CASNGRYTDTQYF. V is TRBV11-2 and J is TRBJ2-3; no definite D call. The CDR3 is 13 residues long. Germline V lookup: CDR1 SGHAT, CDR2 FQNNGV. The ends were cut back, 7 bases at V and 2 bases at J, with 10 bases in the middle.